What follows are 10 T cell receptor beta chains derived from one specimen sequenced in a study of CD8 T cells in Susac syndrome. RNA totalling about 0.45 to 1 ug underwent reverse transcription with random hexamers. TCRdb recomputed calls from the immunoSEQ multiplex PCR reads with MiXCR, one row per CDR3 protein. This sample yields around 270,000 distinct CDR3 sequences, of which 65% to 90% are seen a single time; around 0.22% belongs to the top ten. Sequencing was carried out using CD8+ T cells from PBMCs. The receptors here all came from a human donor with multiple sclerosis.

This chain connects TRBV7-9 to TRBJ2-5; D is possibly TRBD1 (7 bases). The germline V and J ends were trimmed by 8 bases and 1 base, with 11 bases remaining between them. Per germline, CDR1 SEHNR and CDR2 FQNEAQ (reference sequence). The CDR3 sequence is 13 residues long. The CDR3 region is CASGGTAQETQYF. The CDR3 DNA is TGTGCCAGCGGAGGGACAGCCCAAGAGACCCAGTACTTC.

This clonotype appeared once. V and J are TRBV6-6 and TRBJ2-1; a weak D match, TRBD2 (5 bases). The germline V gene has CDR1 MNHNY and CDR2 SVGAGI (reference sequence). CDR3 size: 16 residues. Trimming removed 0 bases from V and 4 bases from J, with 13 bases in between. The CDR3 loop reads CASSYSREARYNEQFF. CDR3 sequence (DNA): TGTGCCAGCAGTTACTCGAGGGAAGCGAGGTACAATGAGCAGTTCTTC.

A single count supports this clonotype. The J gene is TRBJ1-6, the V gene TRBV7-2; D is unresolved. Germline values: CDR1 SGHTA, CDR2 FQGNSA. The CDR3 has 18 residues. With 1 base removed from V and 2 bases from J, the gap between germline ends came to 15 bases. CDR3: CASSLDQFRRAYNSPLHF. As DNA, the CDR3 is TGTGCCAGCAGCTTAGATCAGTTCAGGAGGGCCTATAATTCACCCCTCCACTTT.

CDR3 sequence (DNA): TGTGCCACCAGTGATCGCTCAGGACTAGCGGTATCCAATGAGCAGTTCTTC. Its translation: CATSDRSGLAVSNEQFF. The rearrangement uses TRBV24-1 and TRBJ2-1, with 10 bases fitting TRBD2. V gave up 3 bases and J gave up 6 bases; unmatched junction bases: 10. The CDR3 is 17 amino acids. In germline, CDR1 is KGHDR, CDR2 SFDVKD.

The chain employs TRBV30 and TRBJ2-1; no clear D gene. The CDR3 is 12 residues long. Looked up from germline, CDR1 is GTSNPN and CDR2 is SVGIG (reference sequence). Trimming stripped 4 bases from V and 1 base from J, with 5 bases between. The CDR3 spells CAWTHSYNEQFF. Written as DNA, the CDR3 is TGTGCCTGGACCCATTCCTACAATGAGCAGTTCTTC.

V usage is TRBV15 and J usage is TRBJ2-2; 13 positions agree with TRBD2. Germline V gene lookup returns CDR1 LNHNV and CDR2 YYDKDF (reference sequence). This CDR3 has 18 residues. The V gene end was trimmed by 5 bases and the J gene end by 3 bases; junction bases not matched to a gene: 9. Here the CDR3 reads CATSSGLAGARYTGELFF. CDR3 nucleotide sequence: TGTGCCACCAGCTCCGGACTAGCGGGAGCCCGGTACACCGGGGAGCTGTTTTTT.

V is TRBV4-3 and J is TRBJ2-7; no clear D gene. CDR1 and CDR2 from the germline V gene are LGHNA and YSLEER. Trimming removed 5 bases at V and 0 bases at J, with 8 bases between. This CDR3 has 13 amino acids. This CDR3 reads CASSWSASYEQYF. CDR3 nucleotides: TGCGCCAGCAGCTGGAGCGCCTCCTACGAGCAGTACTTC.

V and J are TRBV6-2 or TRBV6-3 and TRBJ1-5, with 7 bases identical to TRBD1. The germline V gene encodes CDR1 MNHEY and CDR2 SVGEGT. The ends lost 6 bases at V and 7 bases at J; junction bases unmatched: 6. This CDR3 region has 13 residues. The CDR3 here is CASRPDRRQPQHF. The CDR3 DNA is TGTGCCAGCAGACCGGACAGGCGCCAGCCCCAGCATTTT.

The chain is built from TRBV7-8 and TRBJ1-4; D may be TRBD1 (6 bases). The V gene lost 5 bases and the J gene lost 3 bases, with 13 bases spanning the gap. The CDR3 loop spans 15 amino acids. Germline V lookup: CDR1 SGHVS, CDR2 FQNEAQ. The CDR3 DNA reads TGTGCCAGCAGCCCCGGCTGGGGGCCTAATGAAAAACTGTTTTTT. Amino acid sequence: CASSPGWGPNEKLFF. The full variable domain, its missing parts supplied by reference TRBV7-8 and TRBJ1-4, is GAGVSQSPRYKVAKRGQDVALRCDPISGHVSLFWYQQALGQGPEFLTYFQNEAQLDKSGLPSDRFFAERPEGSVSTLKIQRTQQEDSAVYLCASSPGWGPNEKLFFGSGTQLSVL.

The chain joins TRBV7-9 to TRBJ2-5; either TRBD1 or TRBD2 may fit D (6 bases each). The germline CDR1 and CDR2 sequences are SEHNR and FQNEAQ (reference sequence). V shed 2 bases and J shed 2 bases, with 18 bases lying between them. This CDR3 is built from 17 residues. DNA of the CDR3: TGTGCCAGCAGCTTACGAATTACGGGGGCGAGGCAAGAGACCCAGTACTTC. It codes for CASSLRITGARQETQYF.